These T cell receptor beta chains were read from a single sample in a study of blood T cell repertoires in COVID-19. Profiling relied on immunoSEQ multiplex PCR, and the TCRdb table lists in-frame clones only, not all of them. Of about 120,000 clones listed, 85% to 90% are singletons. The sequenced sample was peripheral blood. The receptors come from a man older than 75 with acute or convalescent COVID-19. CDR3s include the opening cysteine and the closing phenylalanine or tryptophan. A D gene is named only where the DNA matches it firmly. Size is omitted from some rows. Given values are once, few, many or a class for expanded clones.

cdr3_aa,cdr3_nt,clone_size,v_call,j_call,cdr3_length,d_call
CASSRMGPVSNQPQHF,TGTGCCAGTAGTAGGATGGGCCCAGTGAGCAATCAGCCCCAGCATTTT,-,TRBV19,TRBJ1-5,16,-
CSGLRNTEAFF,TGCAGCGGCCTAAGAAACACTGAAGCTTTCTTT,-,TRBV29-1,TRBJ1-1,11,-
CASSVPNTEAFF,TGTGCCAGCAGCGTTCCGAACACTGAAGCTTTCTTT,-,TRBV6-5,TRBJ1-1,12,-
CASSSLAGGPVEQFF,TGTGCCAGCAGTTCGTTAGCGGGAGGGCCGGTTGAGCAGTTCTTC,-,TRBV6-5,TRBJ2-1,15,TRBD2
CASSEAWTGAYGYTF,TGTGCCAGCAGTGAAGCCTGGACAGGGGCTTATGGCTACACCTTC,-,TRBV6-1,TRBJ1-2,15,TRBD1
CSAGGEKLFF,TGCAGTGCCGGCGGAGAAAAACTGTTTTTT,few,TRBV20-1,TRBJ1-4,10,-
CASSSRQINTEAFF,TGTGCCAGCAGCTCGAGACAGATTAACACTGAAGCTTTCTTT,many,TRBV7-2,TRBJ1-1,14,-
CASSYPGTTYEQYF,TGTGCCAGCAGTTACCCCGGGACAACCTACGAGCAGTACTTC,few,TRBV6-2/TRBV6-3,TRBJ2-7,14,-
CASSLNGGHEQYF,TGTGCCAGCAGTTTAAACGGCGGCCACGAGCAGTACTTC,-,TRBV27,TRBJ2-7,13,-
CASSRGQGMGYTF,TGTGCCAGCAGCCGCGGACAGGGAATGGGCTACACCTTC,-,TRBV27,TRBJ1-2,13,TRBD1
CASRTGQGNNQPQHF,TGTGCCAGCAGGACGGGACAGGGCAACAATCAGCCCCAGCATTTT,-,TRBV28,TRBJ1-5,15,TRBD1
CASSSLAGRGSDTQYF,TGTGCCAGCAGCTCCCTAGCGGGAAGGGGCTCAGATACGCAGTATTTT,-,TRBV7-2,TRBJ2-3,16,TRBD2
CASSFGSLGVSGNTIYF,TGTGCCAGCAGCTTTGGAAGTTTAGGGGTCTCTGGAAACACCATATATTTT,-,TRBV5-4,TRBJ1-3,17,-
CASSLQGLLNTEAFF,TGTGCCAGCAGTCTACAGGGGTTGCTAAACACTGAAGCTTTCTTT,-,TRBV2,TRBJ1-1,15,TRBD1
CASSYGQTIAKNIQYF,TGTGCCAGCAGTTACGGACAGACTATAGCCAAAAACATTCAGTACTTC,once,TRBV6-2/TRBV6-3,TRBJ2-4,16,-
CATSSSTEAFF,TGTGCCACCAGTAGTAGCACTGAAGCTTTCTTT,-,TRBV24-1,TRBJ1-1,11,-
CASSSGQGWTGELFF,TGTGCCAGCAGTTCCGGACAGGGGTGGACCGGGGAGCTGTTTTTT,-,TRBV6-2/TRBV6-3,TRBJ2-2,15,TRBD1
CASSVNPSGYQETQYF,TGTGCCAGCAGCGTAAACCCTAGCGGCTACCAAGAGACCCAGTACTTC,-,TRBV9,TRBJ2-5,16,TRBD2
CATPPDRGNSYEQYF,TGTGCCACCCCTCCCGACAGGGGGAACTCCTACGAGCAGTACTTC,few,TRBV6-5,TRBJ2-7,15,TRBD1
CASSLDSQETQYF,TGTGCCAGCAGTTTAGACAGCCAAGAGACCCAGTACTTC,-,TRBV12-3/TRBV12-4,TRBJ2-5,13,-
CASSVTEGGRETQYF,TGTGCCAGCAGCGTGACGGAAGGGGGCCGGGAGACCCAGTACTTC,-,TRBV9,TRBJ2-5,15,TRBD1
CASSYSRLADMNTEAFF,TGTGCCAGCAGTTATTCACGACTGGCGGATATGAACACTGAAGCTTTCTTT,-,TRBV6-2/TRBV6-3,TRBJ1-1,17,-
CASRETGTVYNSPLHF,TGTGCCAGCAGGGAAACAGGGACAGTTTATAATTCACCCCTCCACTTT,once,TRBV25-1,TRBJ1-6,16,TRBD1
CASSLWAGGSGNTIYF,TGTGCCAGTAGTCTTTGGGCAGGAGGCTCTGGAAACACCATATATTTT,-,TRBV19,TRBJ1-3,16,-
CASSLDRGSGYGYTF,TGCGCCAGCAGCCTAGACAGGGGTAGTGGCTATGGCTACACCTTC,-,TRBV5-1,TRBJ1-2,15,TRBD1
CASSTPPSGSKVGEQFF,TGTGCCAGTAGTACCCCCCCTAGCGGGAGTAAGGTGGGTGAGCAGTTCTTC,once,TRBV19,TRBJ2-1,17,TRBD2
CASSLPNSPLHF,TGTGCCAGCAGCTTACCGAATTCACCCCTCCACTTT,-,TRBV12-3/TRBV12-4,TRBJ1-6,12,-
CASSQLAGVSSTDTQYF,TGTGCCAGCAGTCAACTAGCGGGGGTCTCTAGCACAGATACGCAGTATTTT,-,TRBV6-6,TRBJ2-3,17,TRBD2
CASSPELAGGREQYF,TGTGCCAGCAGCCCAGAACTAGCGGGAGGGCGGGAGCAGTACTTC,-,TRBV7-2,TRBJ2-7,15,TRBD2
CASSISIAGAPDTQYF,TGTGCCAGTAGTATTTCGATAGCGGGAGCGCCAGATACGCAGTATTTT,-,TRBV19,TRBJ2-3,16,TRBD2
CASSLGRSPSYEQYF,TGCGCCAGCAGCTTGGGCAGGTCCCCTTCCTACGAGCAGTACTTC,-,TRBV5-1,TRBJ2-7,15,-
CASSVREGGNSPLHF,TGTGCCAGCAGCGTGCGGGAGGGAGGCAATTCACCCCTCCACTTT,few,TRBV9,TRBJ1-6,15,-
CASSLRTGNKNTEAFF,TGTGCCAGCTCACTCAGGACAGGAAACAAGAACACTGAAGCTTTCTTT,-,TRBV18,TRBJ1-1,16,TRBD1
CASSDPLTGLTYEQYF,TGTGCCAGCAGTGATCCCTTGACAGGGCTCACCTACGAGCAGTACTTC,-,TRBV25-1,TRBJ2-7,16,TRBD1
CASSQGLAPTDTQYF,TGTGCCAGCAGCCAAGGCCTAGCCCCCACAGATACGCAGTATTTT,few,TRBV3-1/TRBV3-2,TRBJ2-3,15,-
CASSSGQGPAYEQYF,TGTGCCAGCAGCTCCGGACAGGGGCCTGCCTACGAGCAGTACTTC,few,TRBV11-1,TRBJ2-7,15,TRBD1
CASSLRQGSTDTQYF,TGTGCCAGCAGCCTAAGACAGGGAAGCACAGATACGCAGTATTTT,-,TRBV3-1/TRBV3-2,TRBJ2-3,15,TRBD1
CASSQWDSIDEQFF,TGTGCCAGCAGCCAATGGGACAGTATAGATGAGCAGTTCTTC,-,TRBV14,TRBJ2-1,14,TRBD1
CATSEHRNTGELFF,TGTGCCACCAGTGAACACAGGAACACCGGGGAGCTGTTTTTT,-,TRBV24-1,TRBJ2-2,14,-
CASSYLQNYGYTF,TGTGCCAGCAGTTACTTACAGAACTATGGCTACACCTTC,-,TRBV6-5,TRBJ1-2,13,-
CASSYTTGGEQPQHF,TGTGCCAGCAGTTACACCACAGGGGGCGAACAGCCCCAGCATTTT,once,TRBV6-2/TRBV6-3,TRBJ1-5,15,TRBD1
CASSLGTGGPSTNEQFF,TGTGCCAGCAGCTTAGGGACGGGAGGACCGTCTACAAATGAGCAGTTCTTC,-,TRBV7-9,TRBJ2-1,17,TRBD2
CASSPPGKDNIQYF,TGTGCCAGCAGCCCGCCAGGGAAAGACAACATTCAGTACTTC,-,TRBV3-1/TRBV3-2,TRBJ2-4,14,-
CASRDPTSGGNNEQFF,TGTGCCAGCAGGGATCCGACGAGCGGGGGTAACAATGAGCAGTTCTTC,few,TRBV5-8,TRBJ2-1,16,TRBD2
CASSPRRGLYNEQFF,TGTGCCAGCAGCCCTAGGCGGGGGCTCTACAATGAGCAGTTCTTC,-,TRBV7-3,TRBJ2-1,15,-
CASSPGSVSTDTQYF,TGTGCCAGCAGCCCCGGTTCGGTTAGCACAGATACGCAGTATTTT,-,TRBV11-2,TRBJ2-3,15,-
CASSFGGGETQYF,TGCGCCAGCAGTTTCGGGGGAGGCGAGACCCAGTACTTC,-,TRBV10-1,TRBJ2-5,13,-
CSASSIPDRQETQYF,TGCAGTGCTAGTTCCATACCGGACAGGCAAGAGACCCAGTACTTC,-,TRBV20-1,TRBJ2-5,15,TRBD1
CASSRAGSGNTIYF,TGTGCCAGCAGTAGAGCGGGCTCTGGAAACACCATATATTTT,-,TRBV6-5,TRBJ1-3,14,-
CASSLEQRGPETQYF,TGTGCCAGCAGCTTGGAACAGCGGGGCCCAGAGACCCAGTACTTC,once,TRBV5-4,TRBJ2-5,15,TRBD2
CASSSVPGQGSANNEQFF,TGTGCCAGCAGCTCGGTCCCGGGACAGGGGTCGGCTAACAATGAGCAGTTCTTC,-,TRBV7-9,TRBJ2-1,18,TRBD1
CAWSVQGCQPQHF,TGTGCCTGGAGTGTACAGGGTTGTCAGCCCCAGCATTTT,-,TRBV30,TRBJ1-5,13,-
CASRWDSQDTQYF,TGTGCCAGCAGATGGGACTCCCAAGATACGCAGTATTTT,-,TRBV12-3/TRBV12-4,TRBJ2-3,13,-